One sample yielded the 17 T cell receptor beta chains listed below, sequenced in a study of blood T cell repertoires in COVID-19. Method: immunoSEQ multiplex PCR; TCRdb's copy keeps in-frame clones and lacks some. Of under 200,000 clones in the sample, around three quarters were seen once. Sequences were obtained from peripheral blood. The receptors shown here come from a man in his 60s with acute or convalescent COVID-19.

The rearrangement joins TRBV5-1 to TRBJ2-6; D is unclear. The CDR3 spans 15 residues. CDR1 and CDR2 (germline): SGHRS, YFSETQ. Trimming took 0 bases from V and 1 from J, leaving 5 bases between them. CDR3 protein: CASSLDSSGANVLTF. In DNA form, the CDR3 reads TGCGCCAGCAGCTTGGACTCTTCTGGGGCCAACGTCCTGACTTTC.

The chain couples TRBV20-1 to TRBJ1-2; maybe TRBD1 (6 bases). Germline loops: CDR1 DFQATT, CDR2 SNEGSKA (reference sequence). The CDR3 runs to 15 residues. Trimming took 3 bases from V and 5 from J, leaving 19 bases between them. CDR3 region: CSASGSGGRDYGYTF. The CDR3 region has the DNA TGCAGTGCTAGTGGATCGGGGGGGCGAGATTATGGCTACACCTTC.

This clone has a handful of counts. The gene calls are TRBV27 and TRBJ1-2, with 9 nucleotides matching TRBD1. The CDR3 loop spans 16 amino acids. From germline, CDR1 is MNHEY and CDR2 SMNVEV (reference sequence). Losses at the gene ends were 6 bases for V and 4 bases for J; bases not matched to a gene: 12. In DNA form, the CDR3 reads TGTGCCAGCAGCTCAATTTCAACAGGGGGCCTCTATGGCTACACCTTC. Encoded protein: CASSSISTGGLYGYTF.

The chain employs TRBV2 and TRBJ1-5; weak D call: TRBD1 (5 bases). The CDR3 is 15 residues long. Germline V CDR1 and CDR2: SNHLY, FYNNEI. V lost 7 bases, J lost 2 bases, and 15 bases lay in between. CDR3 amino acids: CASTKGAGGNQPQHF. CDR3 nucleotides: TGTGCCAGCACAAAAGGGGCCGGCGGCAATCAGCCCCAGCATTTT.

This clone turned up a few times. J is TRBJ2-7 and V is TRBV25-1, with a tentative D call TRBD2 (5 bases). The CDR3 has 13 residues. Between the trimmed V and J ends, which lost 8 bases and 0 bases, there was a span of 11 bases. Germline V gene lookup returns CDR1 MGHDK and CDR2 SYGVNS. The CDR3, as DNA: TGTGCCAGCGAGGGCAGGAGCTCCTACGAGCAGTACTTC. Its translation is CASEGRSSYEQYF.

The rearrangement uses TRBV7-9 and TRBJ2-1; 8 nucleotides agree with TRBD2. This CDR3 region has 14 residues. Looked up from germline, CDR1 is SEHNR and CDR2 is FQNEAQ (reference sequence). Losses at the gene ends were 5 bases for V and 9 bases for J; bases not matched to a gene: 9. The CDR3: CASSPVEAGAEQFF. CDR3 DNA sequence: TGTGCCAGCAGCCCCGTCGAAGCGGGGGCTGAGCAGTTCTTC.

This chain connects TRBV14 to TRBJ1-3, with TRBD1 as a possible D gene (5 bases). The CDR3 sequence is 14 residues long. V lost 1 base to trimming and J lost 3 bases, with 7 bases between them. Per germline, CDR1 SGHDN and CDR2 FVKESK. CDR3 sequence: CASSQAGLGNTIYF. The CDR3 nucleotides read TGTGCCAGCAGCCAAGCAGGGCTTGGAAACACCATATATTTT.

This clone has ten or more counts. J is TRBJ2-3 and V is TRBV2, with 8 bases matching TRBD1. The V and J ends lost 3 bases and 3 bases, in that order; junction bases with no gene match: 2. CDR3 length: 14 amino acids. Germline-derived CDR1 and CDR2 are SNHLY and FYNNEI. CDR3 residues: CASSDRQGTDTQYF. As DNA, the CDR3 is TGTGCCAGCAGTGACAGACAGGGGACAGATACGCAGTATTTT.

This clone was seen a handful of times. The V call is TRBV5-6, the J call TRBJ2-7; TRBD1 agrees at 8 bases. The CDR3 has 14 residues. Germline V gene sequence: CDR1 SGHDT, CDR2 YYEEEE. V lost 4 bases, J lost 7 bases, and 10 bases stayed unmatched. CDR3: CASSPQGAPWEQYF. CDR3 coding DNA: TGTGCCAGCAGCCCCCAGGGGGCCCCCTGGGAGCAGTACTTC.

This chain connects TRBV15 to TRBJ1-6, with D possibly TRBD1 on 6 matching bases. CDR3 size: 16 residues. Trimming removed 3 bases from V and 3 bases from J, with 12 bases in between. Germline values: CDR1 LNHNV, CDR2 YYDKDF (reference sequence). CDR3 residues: CATSRDGQIYNSPLHF. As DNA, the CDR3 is TGTGCCACCAGCAGGGACGGACAGATCTATAATTCACCCCTCCACTTT.

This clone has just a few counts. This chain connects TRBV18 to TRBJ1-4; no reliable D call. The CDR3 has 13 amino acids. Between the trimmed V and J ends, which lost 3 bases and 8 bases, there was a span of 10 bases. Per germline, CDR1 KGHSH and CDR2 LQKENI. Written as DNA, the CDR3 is TGTGCCAGCTCACCCGGGTCGCAAGAAAAACTGTTTTTT. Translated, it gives CASSPGSQEKLFF. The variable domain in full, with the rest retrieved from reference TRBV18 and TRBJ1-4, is NAGVMQNPRHLVRRRGQEARLRCSPMKGHSHVYWYRQLPEEGLKFMVYLQKENIIDESGMPKERFSAEFPKEGPSILRIQQVVRGDSAAYFCASSPGSQEKLFFGSGTQLSVL.

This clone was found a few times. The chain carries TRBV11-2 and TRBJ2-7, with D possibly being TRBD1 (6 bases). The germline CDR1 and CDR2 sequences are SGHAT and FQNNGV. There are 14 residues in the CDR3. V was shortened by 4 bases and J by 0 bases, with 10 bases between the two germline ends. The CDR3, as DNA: TGTGCCAGCAGCTCAGGACAGTTCTCCTACGAGCAGTACTTC. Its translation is CASSSGQFSYEQYF.

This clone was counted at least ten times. The DNA of the CDR3 is TGTGCCAGCAGCCCGGACTCCCCGTACTATGGCTACACCTTC. Protein: CASSPDSPYYGYTF. The chain joins TRBV5-4 to TRBJ1-2, with D unresolved. CDR3 length equals 14 residues. Germline CDR1 SGHNT, CDR2 YYREEE (reference sequence). V was cut by 4 bases and J by 3 bases, with 13 bases left in between.

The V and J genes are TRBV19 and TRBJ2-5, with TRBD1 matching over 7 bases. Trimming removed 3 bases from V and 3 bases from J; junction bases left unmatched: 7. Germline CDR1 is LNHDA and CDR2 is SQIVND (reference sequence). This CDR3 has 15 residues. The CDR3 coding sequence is TGTGCCAGTAGTATTGGGGGACAGACGGAAGAGACCCAGTACTTC. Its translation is CASSIGGQTEETQYF.

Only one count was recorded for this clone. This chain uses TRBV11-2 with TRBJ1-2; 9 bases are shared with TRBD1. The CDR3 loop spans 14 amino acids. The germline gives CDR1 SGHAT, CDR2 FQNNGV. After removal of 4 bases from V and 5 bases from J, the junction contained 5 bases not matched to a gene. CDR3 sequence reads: CASSSTGGVYGYTF. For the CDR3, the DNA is TGTGCCAGCAGCTCCACAGGGGGCGTTTATGGCTACACCTTC.

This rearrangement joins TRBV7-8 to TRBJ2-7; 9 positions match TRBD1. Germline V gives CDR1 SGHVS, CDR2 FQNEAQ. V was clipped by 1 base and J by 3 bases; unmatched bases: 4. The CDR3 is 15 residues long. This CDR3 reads CASSLGWGQGYEQYF. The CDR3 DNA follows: TGTGCCAGCAGCTTAGGCTGGGGACAGGGCTACGAGCAGTACTTC.

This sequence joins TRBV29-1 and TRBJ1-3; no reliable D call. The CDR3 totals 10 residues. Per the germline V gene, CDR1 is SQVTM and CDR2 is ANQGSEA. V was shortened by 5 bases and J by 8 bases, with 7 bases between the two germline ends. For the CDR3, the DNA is TGCAGCGTTCAGCAGGACACCATATATTTT. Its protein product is CSVQQDTIYF.